The table lists the clone carrying this T cell receptor beta chain with many counts. Its specificity is not known. The sample comes from a study of T-cell memory formation after mild COVID-19. About the research overall: TCR clusters were mostly donor specific. Study-level findings and limits: Clones contracting over day 15 to 85 were CD4/CD8 balanced, with later expanders leaning CD4+. Some clones that responded turned up in pre-infection memory, which suggests that cross-reactive memory joined in.

Employing constant-segment primers, 5'RACE generated TCR alpha and TCR beta cDNA libraries bearing sample barcodes and UMIs. A single record per CDR3 protein comes from TCRdb applying MiXCR to the 5' RACE reads. The sample contains approximately 300,000 distinct CDR3 sequences, 15% to 20% of which appear only once. CDR1 and CDR2 from the germline V gene are LGHNA and YSLEER. Trimming removed 4 bases at V and 0 bases at J, with 6 bases between. This CDR3 is 13 amino acids long. The source of this sequence is a young man who had mild COVID-19 (a few samples of this study predate the infection). Cell type and time point are not known. The J gene is TRBJ2-5, the V gene TRBV4-3; TRBD2 might be the D (6 bases). Sequencing was carried out using PBMCs or a T cell subset sorted from them (not recorded which). The CDR3 loop is CASSRDYQETQYF. CDR3 sequence (DNA): TGCGCCAGCAGCCGGGACTACCAAGAGACCCAGTACTTC.